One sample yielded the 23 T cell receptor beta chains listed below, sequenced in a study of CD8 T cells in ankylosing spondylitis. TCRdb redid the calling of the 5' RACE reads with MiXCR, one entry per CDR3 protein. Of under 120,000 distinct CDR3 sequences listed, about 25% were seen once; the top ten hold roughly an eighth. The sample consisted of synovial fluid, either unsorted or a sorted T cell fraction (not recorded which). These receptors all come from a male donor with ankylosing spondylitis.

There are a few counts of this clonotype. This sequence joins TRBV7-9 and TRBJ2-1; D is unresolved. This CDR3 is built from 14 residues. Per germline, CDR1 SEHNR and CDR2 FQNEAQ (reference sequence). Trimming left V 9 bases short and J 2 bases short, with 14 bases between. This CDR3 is CASLGALTYNEQFF. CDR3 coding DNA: TGTGCCAGTCTTGGAGCGCTAACCTACAATGAGCAGTTCTTC.

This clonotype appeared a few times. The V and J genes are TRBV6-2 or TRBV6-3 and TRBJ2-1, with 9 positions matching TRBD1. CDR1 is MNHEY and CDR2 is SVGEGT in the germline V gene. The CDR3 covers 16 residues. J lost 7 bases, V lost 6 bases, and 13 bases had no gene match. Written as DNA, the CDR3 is TGTGCCAGCAGCCATCAGGACAGGGGACGTAAGAATGAGCAGTTCTTC. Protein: CASSHQDRGRKNEQFF.

The CDR3 DNA reads as TGCGCCAGCAGCTTGTCAGGGAGCTCTGGAAACACCATATATTTT. It encodes CASSLSGSSGNTIYF. The chain couples TRBV5-1 to TRBJ1-3; D is possibly TRBD1 (5 bases). This CDR3 spans 15 amino acids. V was shortened by 1 base and J by 0 bases, with 8 bases between the two germline ends. CDR1 and CDR2 from the germline V gene are SGHRS and YFSETQ.

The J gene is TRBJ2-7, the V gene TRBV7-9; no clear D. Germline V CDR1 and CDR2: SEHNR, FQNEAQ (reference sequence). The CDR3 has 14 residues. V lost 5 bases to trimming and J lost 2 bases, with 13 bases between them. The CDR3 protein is CASSVPDKPYEQYF. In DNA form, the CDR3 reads TGTGCCAGCAGCGTCCCTGACAAGCCCTACGAGCAGTACTTC. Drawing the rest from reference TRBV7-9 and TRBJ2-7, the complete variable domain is DTGVSQNPRHKITKRGQNVTFRCDPISEHNRLYWYRQTLGQGPEFLTYFQNEAQLEKSRLLSDRFSAERPKGSFSTLEIQRTEQGDSAMYLCASSVPDKPYEQYFGPGTRLTVT.

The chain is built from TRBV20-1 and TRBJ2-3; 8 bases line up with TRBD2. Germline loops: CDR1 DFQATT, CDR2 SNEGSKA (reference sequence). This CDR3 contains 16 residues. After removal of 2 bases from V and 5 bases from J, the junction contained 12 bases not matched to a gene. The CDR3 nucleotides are TGCAGTGCTAGAAGGAGGAGCGGGAGCACGGGAGATACGCAGTATTTT. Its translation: CSARRRSGSTGDTQYF.

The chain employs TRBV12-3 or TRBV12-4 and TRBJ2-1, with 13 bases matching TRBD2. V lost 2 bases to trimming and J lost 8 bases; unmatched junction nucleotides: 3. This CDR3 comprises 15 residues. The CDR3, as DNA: TGTGCCAGCAGTTTACCACTAGCGGGAGGGTATGAGCAGTTCTTC. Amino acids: CASSLPLAGGYEQFF.

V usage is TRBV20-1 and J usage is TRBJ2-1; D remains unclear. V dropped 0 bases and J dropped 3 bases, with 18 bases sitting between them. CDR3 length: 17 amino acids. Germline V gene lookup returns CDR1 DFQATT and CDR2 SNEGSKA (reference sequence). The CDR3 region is CSARDPTGIVGYNEQFF. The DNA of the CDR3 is TGCAGTGCTAGAGATCCAACGGGCATCGTTGGCTACAATGAGCAGTTCTTC.

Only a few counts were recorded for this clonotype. CDR3 DNA sequence: TGTGCCAGCAGGGGGGGGTGGGGGAACACTGAAGCTTTCTTT. Translated: CASRGGWGNTEAFF. The gene calls are TRBV12-3 or TRBV12-4 and TRBJ1-1; D might be TRBD1 (5 bases). This CDR3 region has 14 residues. The V end was cut by 6 bases, the J end by 1 base, with 12 bases between.

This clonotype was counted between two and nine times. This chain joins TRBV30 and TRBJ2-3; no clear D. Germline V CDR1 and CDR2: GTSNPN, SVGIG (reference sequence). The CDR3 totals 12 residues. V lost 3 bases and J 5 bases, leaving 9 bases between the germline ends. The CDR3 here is CAWRGSGDTQYF. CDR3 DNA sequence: TGTGCCTGGAGGGGGTCCGGAGATACGCAGTATTTT.

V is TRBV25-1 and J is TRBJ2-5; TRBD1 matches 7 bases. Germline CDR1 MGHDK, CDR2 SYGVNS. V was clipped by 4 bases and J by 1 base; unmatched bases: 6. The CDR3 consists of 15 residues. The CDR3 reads CASSGYRGPQETQYF. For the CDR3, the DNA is TGTGCCAGCAGTGGTTACAGGGGCCCCCAAGAGACCCAGTACTTC.

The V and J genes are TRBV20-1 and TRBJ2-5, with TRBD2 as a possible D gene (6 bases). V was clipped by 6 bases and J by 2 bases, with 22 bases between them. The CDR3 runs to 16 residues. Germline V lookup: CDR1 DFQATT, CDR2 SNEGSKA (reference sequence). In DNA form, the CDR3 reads TGCAGTGCCAACGGTCTGTCGGCTAGCGAACAAGAGACCCAGTACTTC. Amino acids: CSANGLSASEQETQYF.

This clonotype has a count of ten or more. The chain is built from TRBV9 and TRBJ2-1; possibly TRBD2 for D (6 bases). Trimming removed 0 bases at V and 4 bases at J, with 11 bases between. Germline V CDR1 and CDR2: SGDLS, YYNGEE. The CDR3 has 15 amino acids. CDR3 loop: CASSVVSGYYNEQFF. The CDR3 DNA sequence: TGTGCCAGCAGCGTAGTTAGCGGATATTACAATGAGCAGTTCTTC.

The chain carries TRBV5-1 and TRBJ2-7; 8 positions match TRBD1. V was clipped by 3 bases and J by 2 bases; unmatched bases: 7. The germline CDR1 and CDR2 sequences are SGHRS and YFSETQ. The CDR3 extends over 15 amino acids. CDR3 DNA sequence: TGCGCCAGCAGCTGGGGACAGGTTGGGACCTACGAGCAGTACTTC. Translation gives CASSWGQVGTYEQYF.

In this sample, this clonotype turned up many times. CDR3 sequence reads: CASTSRGGDTGELFF. As DNA, the CDR3 is TGTGCCAGCACCTCGCGGGGAGGCGACACCGGGGAGCTGTTTTTT. The chain joins TRBV3-1 to TRBJ2-2, with D perhaps TRBD2 (6 bases). Trimming removed 7 bases at V and 3 bases at J, with 15 bases between. The CDR3 sequence is 15 residues long. Per the germline V gene, CDR1 is LGHDT and CDR2 is YNNKEL (reference sequence). Variable domain in full (rest from reference TRBV3-1 and TRBJ2-2): DTAVSQTPKYLVTQMGNDKSIKCEQNLGHDTMYWYKQDSKKFLKIMFSYNNKELIINETVPNRFSPKSPDKAHLNLHINSLELGDSAVYFCASTSRGGDTGELFFGEGSRLTVL.

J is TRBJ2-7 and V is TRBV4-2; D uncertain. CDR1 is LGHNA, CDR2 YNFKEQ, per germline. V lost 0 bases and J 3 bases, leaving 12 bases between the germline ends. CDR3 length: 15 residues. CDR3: CASSQDYRGLYEQYF. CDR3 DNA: TGTGCCAGCAGCCAAGACTATCGAGGCCTCTACGAGCAGTACTTC.

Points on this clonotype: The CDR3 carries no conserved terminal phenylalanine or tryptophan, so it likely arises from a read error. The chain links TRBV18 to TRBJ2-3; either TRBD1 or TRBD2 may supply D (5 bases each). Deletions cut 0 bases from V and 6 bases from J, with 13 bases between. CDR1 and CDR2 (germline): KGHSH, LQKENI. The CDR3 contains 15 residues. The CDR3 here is CASSPPGVHKDTQYY. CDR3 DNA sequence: TGTGCCAGCTCACCACCGGGGGTACACAAGGATACGCAGTATTAT.

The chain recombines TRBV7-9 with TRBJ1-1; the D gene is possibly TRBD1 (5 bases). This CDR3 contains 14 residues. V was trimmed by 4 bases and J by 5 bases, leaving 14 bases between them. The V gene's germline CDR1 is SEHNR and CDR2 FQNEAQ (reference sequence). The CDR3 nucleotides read TGTGCCAGCAGCTCCGGGTCCCGGGGGACTGAAGCTTTCTTT. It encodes CASSSGSRGTEAFF.

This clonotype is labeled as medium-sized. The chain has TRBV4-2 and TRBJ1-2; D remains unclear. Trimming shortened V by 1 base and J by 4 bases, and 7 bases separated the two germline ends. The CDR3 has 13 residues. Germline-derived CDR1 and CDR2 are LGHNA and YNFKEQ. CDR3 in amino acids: CASSQGGPYGYTF. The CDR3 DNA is TGTGCCAGCAGCCAAGGGGGTCCCTATGGCTACACCTTC.

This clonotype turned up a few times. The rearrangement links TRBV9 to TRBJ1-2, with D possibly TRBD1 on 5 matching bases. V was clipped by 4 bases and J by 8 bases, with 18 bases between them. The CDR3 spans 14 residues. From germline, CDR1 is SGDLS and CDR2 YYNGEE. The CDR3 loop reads CASSLFGWRDGYTF. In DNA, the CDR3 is TGTGCCAGCAGCCTATTCGGGTGGAGGGACGGCTACACCTTC.

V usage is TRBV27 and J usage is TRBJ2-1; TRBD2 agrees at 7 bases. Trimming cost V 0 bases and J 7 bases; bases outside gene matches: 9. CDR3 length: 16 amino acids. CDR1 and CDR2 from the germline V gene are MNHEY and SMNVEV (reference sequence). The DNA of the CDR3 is TGTGCCAGCAGTTTATCTGGGGGAGGGCCGGGGAATGAGCAGTTCTTC. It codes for CASSLSGGGPGNEQFF.

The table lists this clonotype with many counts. The CDR3 DNA sequence: TGTGCCATCGGTCAATCCGAAAGGTTAATGGGCTACACCTTC. Amino acid sequence: CAIGQSERLMGYTF. The gene calls are TRBV12-3 or TRBV12-4 and TRBJ1-2; D gene unclear. V lost 10 bases, J lost 8 bases, and 23 bases lay in between. The CDR3 spans 14 residues.

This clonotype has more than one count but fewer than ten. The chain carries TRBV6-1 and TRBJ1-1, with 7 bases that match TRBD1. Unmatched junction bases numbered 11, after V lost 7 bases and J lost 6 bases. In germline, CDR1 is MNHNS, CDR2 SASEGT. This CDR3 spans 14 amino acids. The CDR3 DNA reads TGTGCCAGCATTGAGGGGGCTGAACAGGCTGAAGCTTTCTTT. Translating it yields CASIEGAEQAEAFF.

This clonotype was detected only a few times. The CDR3 DNA is TGTGCCAGCACCCCCTGGGGGGACACTGAAGCTTTCTTT. Its translation is CASTPWGDTEAFF. The genes are TRBV5-5 and TRBJ1-1, with D perhaps matching TRBD1 (5 bases). Germline-derived CDR1 and CDR2 are SGHKS and YYEKEE (reference sequence). The CDR3 consists of 13 residues. V was cut by 6 bases and J by 3 bases, with 12 bases left in between.